This T cell receptor (beta chain) was identified in a study of response to subunit inactivated influenza vaccine. V was pared by 3 bases and J by 1 base, with 9 bases between. Germline CDR1 is LGHNA and CDR2 is YNFKEQ. This CDR3 is built from 14 residues. This clonotype was picked up a small number of times. Via MiXCR, TCRdb re-called the RT-PCR reads, giving one row per CDR3 protein. The sample lists 630,000 or so distinct CDR3 sequences, around 16% occurring once. Sequencing was performed on PBMCs from blood, taken about 12 days after vaccination. The origin of this receptor is a man aged 50-59 years who received an inactivated influenza vaccine. This chain links TRBV4-2 with TRBJ1-1; D possibly corresponds to TRBD1 (6 bases). CDR3 sequence (DNA): TGTGCCAGCAGCCACCGGACAGAGAACACTGAAGCTTTCTTT. Translation: CASSHRTENTEAFF.